The subject of this entry is one T cell receptor beta chain. This sample was included in a study of blood T cell repertoires in COVID-19. Study overall: COVID-19 samples, acute and convalescent, were from the United States, Italy and Spain. The cDNA or gDNA used as material had been derived from T cells, B-cell-depleted T cells, or PBMCs.

In the authors' workflow: Nucleated cell number was recorded as an estimate derived from reference gene primer amplification. This table comes from immunoSEQ multiplex PCR, and its TCRdb copy is limited to in-frame clones, with some not included. From that table come the V and J calls and clone size; the DNA was used to work out D and trimming. The table has 70,000 or so clones, around 90% seen once. The length of the CDR3 is 15 residues. V lost 6 bases to trimming and J lost 0 bases; unmatched junction nucleotides: 2. Germline-derived CDR1 and CDR2 are ENHRY and SYGVKD. The clonotype was recovered from a woman of 80 years or more with acute or convalescent COVID-19. Sequenced input: peripheral blood. This chain links TRBV10-3 with TRBJ2-7; TRBD2 matches 13 bases. CDR3 loop: CAIRLAGGTSYEQYF. Here the CDR3 DNA reads TGTGCCATCAGACTAGCGGGGGGGACCTCCTACGAGCAGTACTTC.